This TCR beta chain was documented in a study of shared clonotypes between healthy human individuals (TCRdb year 2020). For context, the study as a whole: A couple of women and a few men aged 18 to 49 years were included in the cohort. Per donor, leukapheresis produced somewhere between about 0.94 and 8.9 billion PBMCs. To estimate repertoire size and how much clonotypes are shared between individuals, the study performed deep sequencing of blood TCR repertoires from roughly five healthy adults. To increase sequencing depth and limit assay-specific biases, different laboratories used diverse techniques to prepare libraries and sequence TCR repertoires. For each donor, three plates each were used for CD4 naive and CD4 memory, two plates were used for CD8 naive, and one plate was used for CD8 memory. Results the study describes overall, beyond this receptor: Naive subsets generally had larger estimated clonotype richness than memory subsets. Pairwise subsampling indicated that sequencing depth was expected to affect the degree of clonotype sharing among donors. Sharing across four donors was observed for roughly 5.4% of naive CD4, 3.5% of naive CD8, 2% to 2.5% of memory CD4, and roughly 0.4% of memory CD8 clonotypes. The small number of donors limited the genetic and exposure-history diversity represented. Compared with non-shared clonotypes, the clonotypes found in all four sorted-subset donors had higher generation probabilities. Incomplete sequencing was indicated by rarefaction of sorted-subset datasets, despite the large sequencing depth. Sampling was limited to blood, and TCR repertoires in tissue likely differ from TCR repertoires in blood.

The donors were healthy, HIV-negative adults with no recently reported acute infections or vaccinations. Only Caucasian adults living in Nashville, Tennessee, USA were represented among the donors. CD4+ T cells were enriched by magnetic negative selection, after which naive cells were positively selected on CD45RA and the negative fraction was taken as the memory subset. After blood collection by leukapheresis, PBMCs were isolated using Ficoll-Histopaque density gradient centrifugation and then cryopreserved in the vapor phase of liquid nitrogen. Analytical flow cytometry was used to check the purity and quantity of every magnetically sorted T cell population. Genomic DNA was isolated from every sorted fraction and measured by UV absorbance on a Nanodrop 2000c. Using the deep immunoSEQ assay, multiplex PCR amplified TCR CDR3 regions from genomic DNA. Extracted genomic DNA from each cell subset was spread evenly across all wells of several immunoSEQ 96-well plates, with each plate serving as a replicate. Each replicate PCR for sorted subsets received 200 ng genomic DNA, equal to tens of thousands of T cell genomes. The purified libraries were quantified using a Qubit 3.0 fluorometer, sized with a Bioanalyzer 2100, and then quantified again using the KAPA Library Quantification kit. Each immunoSEQ 96-well plate was sequenced on its own single-read 150-cycle Illumina NextSeq 550 flow cell. As for the original processing: Because the immunoSEQ output included only junctional sequences and no quality scores, the filtering could not be the same as the filtering used for full-length reads. Sequences were annotated with PyIR, a Python wrapper for IgBLAST v1.9, and V/J genes and CDR3 were assigned using IMGT germline references. Reads with weak V/J assignments (E-value above 1e-6), missing CDR3, stop codons, out-of-frame junctions, or ambiguous translated residues were removed. V3J clonotypes were defined as sequences sharing an identical inferred V gene, J gene, and CDR3 amino acid sequence. To compute the percentage overlap between repertoires, the number of shared unique clonotypes was divided by the size of the smaller repertoire. Three approaches were used to assess repertoire richness: RTK rarefaction, the Chao1 estimator, and Recon v2.1 estimates of unobserved clonotypes. Generation probabilities for all TCRbeta clonotypes obtained by the gDNA method from a handful of donors were computed using OLGA. Sourced from immuneACCESS, this table was stored by TCRdb with only in-frame sequences that have V and J called. A share of the clones is absent; for the studies checked, an unresolved V gene accounts for under half, and the remainder has no known explanation. The V and J calls and clone size are taken from that table; D and trimming were inferred from the DNA. The sample table records over 2 million clones; about 90% of these occur just once. Jointly, the top ten make up 0.3% to 0.45% of the sample.

A remark on this clone: This clone's antigen is unknown. One base away there is no much larger clone; base qualities are not given.

Its CDR3 holds 12 amino acids, cysteine through phenylalanine. The DNA shown is the 36-base CDR3, in frame from base 1. In the germline V gene, CDR1 corresponds to ENHRY and CDR2 to SYGVKD. The junction carries 6 bases between V and J, which are trimmed by 6 bases and 2 bases respectively. The chain uses TRBV10-3 and TRBJ2-3; there is no confident call for the D gene. The receptor's source is a man aged 18 to 30 in good health. Some clones in this sample may be carry-over from other donors' samples. Sequences were obtained from naive CD4+ T cells from PBMCs. The cell subset or site label on this specimen signifies: CD45RA+ positively selected. The DNA reads TGTGCCATCAGAGCCCACACAGATACGCAGTATTTT. It encodes CAIRAHTDTQYF.